The 9 T cell receptor beta chains in this list originate from one sample, sequenced in a study of response to subunit inactivated influenza vaccine. TCRdb re-derived calls from the RT-PCR reads in MiXCR, one entry per CDR3 protein. The table shows 290,000 or so distinct CDR3 sequences, with 22% occurring only once. The specimen was PBMCs from blood, collected about 19 months after vaccination. The origin of the receptors is a man between 45 and 75 years old who received an inactivated influenza vaccine.

The chain has TRBV24-1 and TRBJ2-1, with 8 bases aligning to TRBD1. The V gene end was trimmed by 3 bases and the J gene end by 4 bases; junction bases not matched to a gene: 7. The germline V gene encodes CDR1 KGHDR and CDR2 SFDVKD. The CDR3 consists of 16 residues. The CDR3 DNA sequence: TGTGCCACCAGTGATCGACGACAGGGGTCGTACAATGAGCAGTTCTTC. It is translated as CATSDRRQGSYNEQFF.

This clonotype has a count of ten or more. V is TRBV29-1 and J is TRBJ1-2; 9 bases fit TRBD1. V lost 2 bases, J lost 4 bases, and 5 bases stayed unmatched. The CDR3 extends over 14 amino acids. Germline CDR1 SQVTM, CDR2 ANQGSEA. The CDR3 DNA sequence: TGCAGCGTTGAACCCCGGGACAGGGTCTATGGCTACACCTTC. It specifies CSVEPRDRVYGYTF.

The V call is TRBV5-6, the J call TRBJ2-1; unclear D gene. Per germline, CDR1 SGHDT and CDR2 YYEEEE. This CDR3 contains 11 residues. V shed 6 bases and J shed 6 bases, with 7 bases lying between them. CDR3 sequence (DNA): TGTGCCAGCACTTTTGTCAATGAGCAGTTCTTC. The encoded protein is CASTFVNEQFF.

The chain recombines TRBV4-2 with TRBJ1-1; the D is unclear. Germline-derived CDR1 and CDR2 are LGHNA and YNFKEQ. CDR3 length equals 14 residues. V was pared by 5 bases and J by 1 base, with 11 bases between. DNA for the CDR3: TGTGCCAGCAGCACTCAGGACGGGAACACTGAAGCTTTCTTT. It yields the protein CASSTQDGNTEAFF.

The sample holds many counts of this clonotype. The V gene is TRBV20-1, the J gene TRBJ2-7; D is perhaps TRBD1 or TRBD2 (5 bases each). This CDR3 is built from 16 residues. CDR1 is DFQATT and CDR2 is SNEGSKA in the germline V gene (reference sequence). Trimming shortened V by 2 bases and J by 1 base, and 18 bases separated the two germline ends. CDR3 bases: TGCAGTGCTAGACCATTACGAACCGGGGCGTCCTACGAGCAGTACTTC. Its protein is CSARPLRTGASYEQYF.

The chain employs TRBV6-6 and TRBJ2-1; TRBD2 matches at 7 bases. V was clipped by 5 bases and J by 7 bases; unmatched bases: 5. Germline loops: CDR1 MNHNY, CDR2 SVGAGI (reference sequence). CDR3 length: 13 amino acids. Written as DNA, the CDR3 is TGTGCCAGCAGTGGCGGGACTACAAATGAGCAGTTCTTC. Translating it yields CASSGGTTNEQFF.

This clonotype has just one count. The chain employs TRBV20-1 and TRBJ2-1; 7 bases agree with TRBD2. CDR3 length: 14 amino acids. V shed 6 bases and J 5 bases; nucleotides not matched to a gene: 10. The germline V gene encodes CDR1 DFQATT and CDR2 SNEGSKA (reference sequence). CDR3 sequence: CSAPPGGRDNEQFF. DNA of the CDR3: TGCAGTGCCCCCCCGGGGGGACGAGACAATGAGCAGTTCTTC.

This clonotype was counted only a few times. The chain recombines TRBV2 with TRBJ1-6; D gene unclear. The V gene lost 4 bases and the J gene lost 5 bases, with 12 bases spanning the gap. CDR1 and CDR2 from the germline V gene are SNHLY and FYNNEI. This CDR3 has 15 residues. The CDR3 sequence: CASSVAAVNNSPLHF. Written as DNA, the CDR3 is TGTGCCAGCAGTGTTGCCGCAGTTAATAATTCACCCCTCCACTTT.

This clonotype was recorded at least ten times. The chain uses TRBV27 and TRBJ1-2; D gene uncertain. CDR3 length equals 13 residues. The V end lost 5 bases, the J end lost 2 bases, and 9 bases lay between the germline ends. The germline V gene has CDR1 MNHEY and CDR2 SMNVEV (reference sequence). CDR3 sequence: CASSRDGNYGYTF. CDR3 nucleotide sequence: TGTGCCAGCAGTCGAGACGGCAACTATGGCTACACCTTC.